A single sample gave rise to the 14 T cell receptor beta chains below, sequenced in a study of glioma-infiltrating T cells after dendritic cell vaccination. Time point defined: after dendritic cell vaccination, including at tumor progression/relapse. The data were produced by immunoSEQ multiplex PCR, yet TCRdb's version contains in-frame clones alone and is incomplete. The sample contains tens of thousands of clones, about 85% of which appear only once. This material consisted of blood, taken after dendritic cell vaccination. The origin of the receptors is a human donor with glioblastoma.

This rearrangement joins TRBV5-4 to TRBJ2-6, with D maybe TRBD1 (6 bases). From germline, CDR1 is SGHNT and CDR2 YYREEE (reference sequence). This CDR3 region has 17 residues. Between the trimmed V and J ends, which lost 1 base and 0 bases, there was a span of 11 bases. This chain's CDR3 is CASSLQGHHSGANVLTF. Written as DNA, the CDR3 is TGTGCCAGCAGCTTGCAGGGACACCACTCTGGGGCCAACGTCCTGACTTTC.

J is TRBJ2-7 and V is TRBV7-2; 11 bases match TRBD1. J gave up 4 bases and V 4 bases, and 6 bases lay outside the gene matches. This CDR3 comprises 15 residues. The V gene's germline CDR1 is SGHTA and CDR2 FQGNSA. CDR3 amino acids: CASSSRDRGLYEQYF. The CDR3 DNA follows: TGTGCCAGCAGCTCCAGGGACAGGGGGTTATACGAGCAGTACTTC.

This chain uses TRBV7-2 with TRBJ2-2; D unresolved. CDR1 SGHTA and CDR2 FQGNSA come from the germline V gene. Trimming removed 8 bases from V and 3 bases from J, with 7 bases in between. The CDR3 covers 12 residues. CDR3 sequence reads: CASGSYTGELFF. The CDR3 DNA is TGTGCCAGCGGCAGTTACACCGGGGAGCTGTTTTTT.

Details on this clone: The same CDR3 arises from other DNA sequences in this sample as well. The chain is built from TRBV4-3 and TRBJ2-1, with TRBD2 matching 10 bases. The CDR3 totals 16 residues. The V gene end was trimmed by 0 bases and the J gene end by 4 bases; junction bases not matched to a gene: 3. Germline V gene data show CDR1 as LGHNA and CDR2 as YSLEER. CDR3: CASSQDPAGGYNEQFF. The CDR3 region has the DNA TGCGCCAGCAGCCAAGATCCAGCGGGGGGGTACAATGAGCAGTTCTTC.

The V call is TRBV6-1, the J call TRBJ2-7; no clear D. The CDR3 totals 13 residues. The germline gives CDR1 MNHNS, CDR2 SASEGT. Trimming cost V 5 bases and J 6 bases, with 14 bases left between them. The CDR3 DNA sequence: TGTGCCAGCAGTCTACAGAGCCCCGGCGAGCAGTACTTC. This codes for CASSLQSPGEQYF.

The rearrangement links TRBV25-1 to TRBJ2-3, with D possibly matching TRBD1 (6 bases). Germline V gene sequence: CDR1 MGHDK, CDR2 SYGVNS. The V gene lost 3 bases and the J gene lost 0 bases, with 13 bases spanning the gap. The CDR3 extends over 16 amino acids. The DNA of the CDR3 is TGTGCCAGCAGTGAGGGAACCGGGACAAGCACAGATACGCAGTATTTT. Its protein is CASSEGTGTSTDTQYF.

This chain links TRBV18 with TRBJ2-7; D uncertain. The CDR3 consists of 13 residues. V was cut by 2 bases and J by 2 bases, with 7 bases left in between. Germline V gene sequence: CDR1 KGHSH, CDR2 LQKENI. The chain's CDR3 is CASSPSGTYEQYF. As DNA, the CDR3 is TGTGCCAGCTCACCATCAGGCACCTACGAGCAGTACTTC.

This clone has only one observation. The V call is TRBV29-1, the J call TRBJ2-7, with D perhaps TRBD1 (6 bases). CDR3 size: 16 residues. V shed 4 bases and J shed 0 bases, with 19 bases lying between them. Germline values: CDR1 SQVTM, CDR2 ANQGSEA. The CDR3 sequence is CSVVYSDSLGSYEQYF. In DNA, the CDR3 is TGCAGCGTTGTCTACTCGGACAGCCTCGGCTCCTACGAGCAGTACTTC.

The chain joins TRBV9 to TRBJ1-4; 8 bases line up with TRBD1. V lost 3 bases, J lost 7 bases, and 5 bases stayed unmatched. This CDR3 region has 14 residues. The germline gives CDR1 SGDLS, CDR2 YYNGEE. In nucleotides, the CDR3 is TGTGCCAGCAGCGCGACAGGGGCGCGTGAAAAACTGTTTTTT. Amino acid sequence: CASSATGAREKLFF.

This sequence joins TRBV5-1 and TRBJ1-1, with 7 positions matching TRBD1. CDR1 SGHRS and CDR2 YFSETQ come from the germline V gene. The CDR3 sequence is 15 residues long. V lost 3 bases, J lost 3 bases, and 8 bases stayed unmatched. The CDR3 region has the DNA TGCGCCAGCAGCTGGGGACAGTACGTAGACACTGAAGCTTTCTTT. Amino acid sequence: CASSWGQYVDTEAFF.

The V and J genes are TRBV7-6 and TRBJ2-7; 11 positions agree with TRBD1. V was clipped by 5 bases and J by 4 bases; unmatched bases: 4. The CDR3 runs to 14 residues. Germline CDR1 reads SGHVS; CDR2 reads FNYEAQ. The CDR3 region is CASSRGQGAYEQYF. The CDR3 DNA reads TGTGCCAGCAGCCGTGGACAGGGGGCTTACGAGCAGTACTTC.

CDR3 region: CASSFPLYGYTF. CDR3 nucleotide sequence: TGTGCCAGCAGCTTTCCCCTCTATGGCTACACCTTC. This rearrangement joins TRBV5-4 to TRBJ1-2; unclear D gene. Between the trimmed V and J ends, which lost 2 bases and 4 bases, there was a span of 6 bases. This CDR3 is 12 amino acids long. Germline values: CDR1 SGHNT, CDR2 YYREEE (reference sequence).

This chain's CDR3 is CASSLNRALTDTQYF. CDR3 DNA sequence: TGTGCCAGCAGCTTAAACAGGGCCCTCACAGATACGCAGTATTTT. This chain connects TRBV13 to TRBJ2-3, with D perhaps matching TRBD1 (6 bases). Germline CDR1 is PRHDT and CDR2 is FYEKMQ (reference sequence). The CDR3 spans 15 residues. V lost 2 bases and J 2 bases, leaving 11 bases between the germline ends.

V usage is TRBV4-1 and J usage is TRBJ2-3; 7 positions agree with TRBD2. This CDR3 is 16 amino acids long. Unmatched junction bases numbered 10, after V lost 1 base and J lost 6 bases. Germline loops: CDR1 MGHRA, CDR2 YSYEKL. In DNA, the CDR3 is TGCGCCAGCAGCCAAGCCGGCGGGAGAACCTGGGATACGCAGTATTTT. Amino acids: CASSQAGGRTWDTQYF.